Detailed here is one TCR beta chain. CD8+ and CD4+ T cells from blood underwent TCR beta sequencing. These data come from a study of CD8 T cells in Susac syndrome. The germline gives CDR1 SGHRS, CDR2 YFSETQ. The CDR3 length is 15 residues. Trimming removed 3 bases from V and 2 bases from J; junction bases left unmatched: 6. cDNA came from about 0.5 to 1 ug RNA primed by random hexamers. TCR beta CDR3 was amplified by immunoSEQ multiplex PCR. This amplification extended across 54 Vbeta and 13 Jbeta segments. TCRdb redid the calling of the immunoSEQ multiplex PCR reads with MiXCR, one entry per CDR3 protein. The table shows approximately 130,000 distinct CDR3 sequences, with around nine tenths occurring only once.

This TCR was sampled from a human donor with multiple sclerosis. The material sequenced was CD8+ T cells from PBMCs. J is TRBJ1-2 and V is TRBV5-1, with 8 bases matching TRBD1. CDR3 sequence (DNA): TGCGCCAGCAGCTACTCGTGGACAGGGAACTATGGCTACACCTTC. This sequence encodes CASSYSWTGNYGYTF. Together with reference TRBV5-1 and TRBJ1-2, the CDR3 gives the full variable domain: KAGVTQTPRYLIKTRGQQVTLSCSPISGHRSVSWYQQTPGQGLQFLFEYFSETQRNKGNFPGRFSGRQFSNSRSEMNVSTLELGDSALYLCASSYSWTGNYGYTFGSGTRLTVV.